This T cell receptor beta chain derives from a study of control samples from healthy donors and cancer patients. Profiled with immunoSEQ multiplex PCR; TCRdb holds only in-frame clones, not every one. The table lists about 250,000 clones, roughly 82% of them singletons, with about an eighth in the top ten. CDR3 length equals 16 residues. V lost 4 bases and J 11 bases, leaving 26 bases between the germline ends. Germline CDR1 MNHEY, CDR2 SVGAGI. This chain connects TRBV6-5 to TRBJ1-1; D perhaps matches TRBD1 (6 bases). This clonotype was obtained from a woman aged 60-75 years with lung cancer. What was sequenced was PBMCs. As DNA, the CDR3 is TGTGCCAGCAGTTCTAGGGTAGGGGGAGGGGGGACACCGGCTTTCTTT. Its translation: CASSSRVGGGGTPAFF.